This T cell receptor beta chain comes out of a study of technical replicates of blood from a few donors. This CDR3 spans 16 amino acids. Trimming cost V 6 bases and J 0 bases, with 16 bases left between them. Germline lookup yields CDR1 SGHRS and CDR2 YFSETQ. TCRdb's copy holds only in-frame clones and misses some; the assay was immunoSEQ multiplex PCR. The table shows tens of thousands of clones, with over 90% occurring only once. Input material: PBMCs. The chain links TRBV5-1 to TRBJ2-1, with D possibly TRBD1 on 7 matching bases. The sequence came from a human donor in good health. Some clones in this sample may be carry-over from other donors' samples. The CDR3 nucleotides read TGCGCCAGCACCCCAGGAGGGGGCGCCTCCTACAATGAGCAGTTCTTC. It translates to CASTPGGGASYNEQFF.